Given below is one T cell receptor beta chain in context. The primer mix had 60 Vbeta and 13 Jbeta primers. TCRdb's copy holds only in-frame clones and misses some; the assay was immunoSEQ multiplex PCR. In the table there are 75,000 to 95,000 clones, approximately 84% of which are singletons. The V gene end was trimmed by 6 bases and the J gene end by 0 bases; junction bases not matched to a gene: 11. Germline CDR1 is ENHRY and CDR2 is SYGVKD. CDR3 size: 17 residues. These data are taken from a study of cytomegalovirus exposure and HLA in healthy donors. The receptor comes from a woman aged 18-35 years in good health and CMV-seropositive. The chain uses TRBV10-3 and TRBJ1-1, with 9 positions matching TRBD1. The sequenced material came from PBMCs. The chain's CDR3 is CAIRSDRGRTMNTEAFF. The CDR3 region has the DNA TGTGCCATCAGGTCGGACAGGGGAAGGACTATGAACACTGAAGCTTTCTTT.